One sample yielded the 7 T cell receptor beta chains listed below, sequenced in a study of T cells in Graves' hyperthyroidism and ophthalmopathy. RNA transcripts yielded amplified TCR beta CDR3 regions. The HTBI set primed first-round TCR CDR3 RT-PCR. TCRdb redid the calling of the multiplex PCR reads with MiXCR, one entry per CDR3 protein. The sample carries roughly 420,000 distinct CDR3 sequences, about a sixth recorded once. Sequencing was carried out using blood. All receptors come from a woman in her late teens or twenties with Graves' hyperthyroidism.

This clonotype came up many times. The chain joins TRBV10-3 to TRBJ2-3; D remains ambiguous. Germline loops: CDR1 ENHRY, CDR2 SYGVKD. The ends were cut back, 0 bases at V and 5 bases at J, with 12 bases in the middle. The CDR3 is made up of 15 amino acids. This chain's CDR3 is CAISESSLIIDTQYF. In nucleotides, the CDR3 is TGTGCCATCAGTGAGTCTTCCCTCATCATAGATACGCAGTATTTT.

This clonotype was seen only a few times. This sequence joins TRBV5-1 and TRBJ2-5; D gene uncertain. This CDR3 region has 12 residues. V lost 2 bases, J lost 5 bases, and 7 bases lay in between. Germline-derived CDR1 and CDR2 are SGHRS and YFSETQ. The CDR3 sequence is CASSFSLETQYF. The DNA of the CDR3 is TGCGCCAGCAGCTTTAGCCTGGAGACCCAGTACTTC.

This clonotype was observed at least ten times. The chain joins TRBV12-5 to TRBJ2-7; D may match TRBD1 or TRBD2 (5 bases each). Trimming took off 5 bases at V and 4 bases at J, with 18 bases between the two ends. The CDR3 sequence is 15 residues long. In germline, CDR1 is LGHNT, CDR2 FRNRAP. CDR3 loop: CASGLALKGRYEQYF. CDR3 nucleotides: TGTGCTAGTGGTCTTGCCCTCAAGGGACGGTACGAGCAGTACTTC.

In regard to this clonotype: A single base separates this from a much larger clone, so it may be a read error. Given the absence of the conserved phenylalanine or tryptophan at the CDR3 end, a read error is likely. The V and J genes are TRBV11-2 and TRBJ2-5; 7 positions match TRBD1. J was trimmed by 0 bases and V by 6 bases; bases with no gene match: 10. Germline V CDR1 and CDR2: SGHAT, FQNNGV. The CDR3 length is 16 residues. Here the CDR3 reads CASSPTGSVHQETQYL. CDR3 nucleotide sequence: TGTGCCAGCAGTCCGACAGGGAGTGTCCACCAAGAGACCCAGTACCTC.

This clonotype was picked up one time. No DNA is shown, since the ends of the CDR3 on it are uncertain; the CDR3 is the one TCRdb lists. This chain links TRBV2 with TRBJ2-3; TRBD1 is taken as the D call from the table, unchecked against the DNA. The CDR3 has 21 residues if both end residues are counted. Germline loops: CDR1 SNHLY, CDR2 FYNNEI. The CDR3: CASSIYLCSVEGGRYTDTQYF.

This clonotype was observed many times. This chain connects TRBV30 to TRBJ1-5, with D uncertain. In germline, CDR1 is GTSNPN, CDR2 SVGIG (reference sequence). Trimming left V 1 base short and J 2 bases short, with 18 bases between. This CDR3 spans 17 amino acids. In nucleotides, the CDR3 is TGTGCCTGGAGTGACCCCCTGTACCGGGCGGGCAATCAGCCCCAGCATTTT. Amino acid sequence: CAWSDPLYRAGNQPQHF.

This clonotype was seen many times. The rearrangement links TRBV12-3 or TRBV12-4 to TRBJ1-2; maybe TRBD1 (5 bases). The CDR3 has 14 residues. The V gene lost 4 bases and the J gene lost 6 bases, with 15 bases spanning the gap. The CDR3 DNA sequence: TGTGCCAGCAGTTCTTCATGGGGGTGGGATGGCTACACCTTC. This translates into CASSSSWGWDGYTF.